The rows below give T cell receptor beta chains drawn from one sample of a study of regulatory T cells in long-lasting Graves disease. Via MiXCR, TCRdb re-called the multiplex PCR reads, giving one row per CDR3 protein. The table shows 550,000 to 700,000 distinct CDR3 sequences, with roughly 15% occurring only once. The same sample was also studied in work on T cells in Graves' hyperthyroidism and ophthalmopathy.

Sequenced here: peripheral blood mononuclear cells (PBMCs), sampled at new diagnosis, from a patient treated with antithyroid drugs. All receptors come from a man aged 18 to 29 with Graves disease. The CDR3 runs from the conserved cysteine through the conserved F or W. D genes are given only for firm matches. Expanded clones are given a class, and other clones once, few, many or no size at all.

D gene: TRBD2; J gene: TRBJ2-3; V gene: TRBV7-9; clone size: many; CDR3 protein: CASSLGPAGGPLDTQYF; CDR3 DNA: TGTGCCAGCAGCTTAGGTCCAGCGGGAGGGCCCTTGGATACGCAGTATTTT
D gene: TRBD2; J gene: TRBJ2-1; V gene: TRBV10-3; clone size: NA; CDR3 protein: CAISEPQLAEKRDEQFF; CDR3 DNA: TGTGCCATCAGTGAACCCCAACTAGCGGAAAAGCGGGATGAGCAGTTCTTC
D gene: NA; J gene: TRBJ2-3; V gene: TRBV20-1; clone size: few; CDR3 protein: CSARGRDSTDTQYF; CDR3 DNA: TGCAGTGCTAGAGGTCGCGACAGCACAGATACGCAGTATTTT
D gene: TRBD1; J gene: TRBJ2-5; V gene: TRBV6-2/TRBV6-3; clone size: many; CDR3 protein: CASNPPRGTGAETQYF; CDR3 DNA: TGTGCCAGCAATCCGCCCCGGGGTACAGGGGCAGAGACCCAGTACTTC
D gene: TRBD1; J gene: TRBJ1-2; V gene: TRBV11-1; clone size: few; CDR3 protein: CASSLASAGQGDYGYTF; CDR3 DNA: TGTGCCAGCAGCTTAGCGTCTGCGGGACAGGGTGACTATGGCTACACCTTC
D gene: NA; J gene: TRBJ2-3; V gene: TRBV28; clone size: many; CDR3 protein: CASRRDTDTQYF; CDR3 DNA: TGTGCCAGCAGGCGGGACACAGATACGCAGTATTTT
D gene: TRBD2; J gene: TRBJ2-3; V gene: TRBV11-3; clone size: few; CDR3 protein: CASSLEWAGEATDTQYF; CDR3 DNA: TGTGCCAGCAGCTTAGAGTGGGCGGGAGAAGCAACAGATACGCAGTATTTT
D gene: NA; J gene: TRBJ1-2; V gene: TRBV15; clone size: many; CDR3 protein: CATSNRGALDYGYTF; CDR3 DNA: TGTGCCACCAGCAACCGCGGGGCGTTAGACTATGGCTACACCTTC
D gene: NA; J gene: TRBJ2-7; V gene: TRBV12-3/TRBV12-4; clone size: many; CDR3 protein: CASSQTPLGAYEQYF; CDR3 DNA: TGTGCCAGCAGTCAAACACCACTAGGGGCCTACGAGCAGTACTTC
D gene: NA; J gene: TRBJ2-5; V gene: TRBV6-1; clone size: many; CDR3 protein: CASSQGGVSQETQYF; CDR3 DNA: TGTGCCAGCAGCCAGGGTGGGGTAAGCCAAGAGACCCAGTACTTC
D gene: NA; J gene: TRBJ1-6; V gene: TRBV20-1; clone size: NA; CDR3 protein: CSASKQGVSPLHF; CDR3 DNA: TGCAGTGCTAGTAAACAGGGAGTTTCACCCCTCCACTTT
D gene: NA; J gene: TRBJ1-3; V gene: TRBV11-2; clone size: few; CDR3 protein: CASSLRSTIYF; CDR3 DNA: TGTGCCAGCAGCCTAAGGAGCACCATATATTTT
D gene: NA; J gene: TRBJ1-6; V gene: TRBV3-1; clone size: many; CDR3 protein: CASSPWTVDSPLHF; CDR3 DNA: TGTGCCAGCAGCCCTTGGACAGTCGATTCACCCCTCCACTTT
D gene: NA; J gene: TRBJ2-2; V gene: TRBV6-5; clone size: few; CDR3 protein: CASSYFHNTGELFF; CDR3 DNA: TGTGCCAGCAGTTATTTCCACAACACCGGGGAGCTGTTTTTT
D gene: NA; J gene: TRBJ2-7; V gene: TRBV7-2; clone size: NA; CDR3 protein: CASSLGHLSRYEQYF; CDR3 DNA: TGTGCCAGCAGCCTCGGACACCTATCCCGCTACGAGCAGTACTTC
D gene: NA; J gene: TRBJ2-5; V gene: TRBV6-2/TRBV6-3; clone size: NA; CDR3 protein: CASRDYHETQYF; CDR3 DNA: TGTGCCAGCAGGGATTACCACGAGACCCAGTACTTC
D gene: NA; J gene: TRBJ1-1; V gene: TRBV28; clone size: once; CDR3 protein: CASSLAQPTEAFF; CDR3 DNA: TGTGCCAGCAGTTTGGCCCAGCCGACTGAAGCTTTCTTT
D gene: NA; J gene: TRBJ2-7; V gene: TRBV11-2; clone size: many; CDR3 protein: CASSLVEGLGGGEQYF; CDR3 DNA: TGTGCCAGCAGCTTAGTTGAGGGACTCGGAGGGGGCGAGCAGTACTTC
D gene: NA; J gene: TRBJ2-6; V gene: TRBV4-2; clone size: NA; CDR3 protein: CASSQEDVSYSGANVPTF; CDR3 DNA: TGTGCCAGCAGCCAAGAAGACGTCTCCTACTCTGGGGCCAACGTCCCGACTTTC
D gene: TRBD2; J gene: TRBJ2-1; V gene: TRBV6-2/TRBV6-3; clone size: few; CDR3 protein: CASSHTSGSSYNEQFF; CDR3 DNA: TGTGCCAGCAGTCATACTAGCGGAAGCTCCTACAATGAGCAGTTCTTC
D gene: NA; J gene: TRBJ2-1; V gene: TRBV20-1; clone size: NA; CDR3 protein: CSAKGSYNEQFF; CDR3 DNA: TGCAGTGCAAAGGGCTCCTACAATGAGCAGTTCTTC
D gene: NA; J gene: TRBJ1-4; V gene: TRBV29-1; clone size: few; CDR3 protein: CSVEGQHEKLFF; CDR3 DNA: TGCAGCGTCGAAGGGCAACATGAAAAACTGTTTTTT
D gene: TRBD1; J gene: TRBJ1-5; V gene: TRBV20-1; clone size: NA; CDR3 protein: CSARGQGAPSGQPQHF; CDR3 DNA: TGCAGTGCTAGGGGACAGGGGGCGCCGTCCGGTCAGCCCCAGCATTTT
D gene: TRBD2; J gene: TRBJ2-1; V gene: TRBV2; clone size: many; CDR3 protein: CASNRDGAGPTYNEQFF; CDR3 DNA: TGTGCCAGCAACCGAGACGGAGCGGGGCCGACCTACAATGAGCAGTTCTTC
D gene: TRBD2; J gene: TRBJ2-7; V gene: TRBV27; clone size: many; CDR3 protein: CASSLSGLAGVVSYEQYF; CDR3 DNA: TGTGCCAGCAGTTTATCCGGGCTAGCGGGAGTAGTGTCCTACGAGCAGTACTTC
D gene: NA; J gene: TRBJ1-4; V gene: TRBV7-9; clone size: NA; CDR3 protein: CASTHRGGATNEKLFF; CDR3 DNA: TGTGCCAGCACTCATCGTGGGGGGGCAACTAATGAAAAACTGTTTTTT
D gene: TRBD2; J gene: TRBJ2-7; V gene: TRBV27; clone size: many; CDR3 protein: CASSLSSPGLAGTYEQYF; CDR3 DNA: TGTGCCAGCAGTTTATCGAGTCCGGGGCTAGCGGGAACCTACGAGCAGTACTTC
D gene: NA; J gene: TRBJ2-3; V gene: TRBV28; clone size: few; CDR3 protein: CASSDTGQPGPTDTQYF; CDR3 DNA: TGTGCCAGCAGTGACACAGGGCAGCCGGGACCCACAGATACGCAGTATTTT
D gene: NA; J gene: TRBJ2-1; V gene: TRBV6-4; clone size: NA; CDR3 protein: CASSVGVASYNEQFF; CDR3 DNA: TGTGCCAGCAGTGTTGGCGTGGCCTCCTACAATGAGCAGTTCTTC
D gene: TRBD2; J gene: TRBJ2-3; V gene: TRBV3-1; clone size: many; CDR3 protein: CASSQTGTSGISDTQYF; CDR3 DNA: TGTGCCAGCAGCCAAACAGGGACTAGCGGGATCTCAGATACGCAGTATTTT
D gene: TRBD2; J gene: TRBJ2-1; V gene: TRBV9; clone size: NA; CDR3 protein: CASSVGEGGTYNEQFF; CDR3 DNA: TGTGCCAGCAGCGTAGGGGAGGGAGGGACGTACAATGAGCAGTTCTTC
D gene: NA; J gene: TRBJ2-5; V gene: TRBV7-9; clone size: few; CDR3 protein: CASKAGLPETQYF; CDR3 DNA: TGTGCCAGCAAGGCGGGATTGCCAGAGACCCAGTACTTC
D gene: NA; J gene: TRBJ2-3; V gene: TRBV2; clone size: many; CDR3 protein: CASSPPVRSTDTQYF; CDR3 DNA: TGTGCCAGCAGCCCGCCGGTCAGGAGCACAGATACGCAGTATTTT
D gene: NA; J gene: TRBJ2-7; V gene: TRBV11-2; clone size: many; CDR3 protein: CASSSSGSMDEQYF; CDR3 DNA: TGTGCCAGCAGCTCATCGGGATCAATGGACGAGCAGTACTTC
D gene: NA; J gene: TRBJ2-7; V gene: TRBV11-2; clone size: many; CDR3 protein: CASSLRLYYEQYF; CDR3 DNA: TGTGCCAGCAGCTTAAGACTGTACTACGAGCAGTACTTC
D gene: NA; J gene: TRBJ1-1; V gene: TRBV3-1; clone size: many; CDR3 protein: CASSSGGRDTEAFF; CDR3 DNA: TGTGCCAGCAGTTCTGGGGGGAGGGACACTGAAGCTTTCTTT
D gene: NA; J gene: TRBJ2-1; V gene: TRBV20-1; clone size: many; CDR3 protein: CSASVGGGYNEQFF; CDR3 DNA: TGCAGTGCTAGTGTAGGGGGGGGCTACAATGAGCAGTTCTTC
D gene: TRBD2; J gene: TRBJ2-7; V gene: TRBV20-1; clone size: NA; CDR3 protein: CSARTSGGSGYEQYF; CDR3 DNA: TGCAGTGCTCGGACTAGCGGGGGTAGTGGCTACGAGCAGTACTTC
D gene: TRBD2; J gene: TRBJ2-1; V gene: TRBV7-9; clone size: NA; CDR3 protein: CASSLRREANYNEQFF; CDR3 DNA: TGTGCCAGCAGCTTAAGACGGGAGGCCAATTACAATGAGCAGTTCTTC
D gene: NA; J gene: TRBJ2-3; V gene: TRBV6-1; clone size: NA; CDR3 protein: CASSPLARTDTQYF; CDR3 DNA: TGTGCCAGCAGTCCCTTGGCGCGCACAGATACGCAGTATTTT
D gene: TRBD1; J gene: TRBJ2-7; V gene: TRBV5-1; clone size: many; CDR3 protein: CASSLVQGVEEQYF; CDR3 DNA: TGCGCCAGCAGCTTGGTACAGGGGGTGGAGGAGCAGTACTTC
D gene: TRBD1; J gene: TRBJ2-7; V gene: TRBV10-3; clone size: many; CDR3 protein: CATRDRGYEQYF; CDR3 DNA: TGTGCCACCCGGGACAGGGGTTACGAGCAGTACTTC
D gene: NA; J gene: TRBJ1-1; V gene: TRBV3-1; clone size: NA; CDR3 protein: CASSQEARVNTEAFF; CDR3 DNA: TGTGCCAGCAGCCAAGAAGCGAGGGTCAACACTGAAGCTTTCTTT
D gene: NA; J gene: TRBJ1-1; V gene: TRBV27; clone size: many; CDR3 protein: CASSLNVWLNTEAFF; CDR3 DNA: TGTGCCAGCAGTTTAAACGTTTGGTTGAACACTGAAGCTTTCTTT
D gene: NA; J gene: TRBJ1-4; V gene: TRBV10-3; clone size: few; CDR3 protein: CAISGTSNEKLFF; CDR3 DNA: TGTGCCATCAGTGGCACGAGTAATGAAAAACTGTTTTTT
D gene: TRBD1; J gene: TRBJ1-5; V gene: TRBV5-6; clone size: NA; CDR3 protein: CASSLSETGYGQPQHF; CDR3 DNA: TGTGCCAGCAGCTTATCCGAGACAGGGTATGGACAGCCCCAGCATTTT
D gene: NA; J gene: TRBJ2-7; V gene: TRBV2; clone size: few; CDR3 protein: CASKAGDTREQYF; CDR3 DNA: TGTGCCAGCAAGGCAGGGGATACGCGGGAGCAGTACTTC
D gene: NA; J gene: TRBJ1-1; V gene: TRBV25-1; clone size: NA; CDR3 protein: CASSESGTEAFF; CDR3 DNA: TGTGCCAGCAGTGAATCGGGGACTGAAGCTTTCTTT
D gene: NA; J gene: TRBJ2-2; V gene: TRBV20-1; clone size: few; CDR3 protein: CSASVSRNTGELFF; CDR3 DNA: TGCAGTGCGTCAGTTTCCCGCAACACCGGGGAGCTGTTTTTT
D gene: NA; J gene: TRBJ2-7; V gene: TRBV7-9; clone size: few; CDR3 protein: CASRTTLYGHEQYF; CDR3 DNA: TGTGCCAGCAGGACGACCCTTTATGGCCACGAGCAGTACTTC
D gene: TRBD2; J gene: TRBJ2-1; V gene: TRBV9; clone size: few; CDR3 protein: CASSVESGTNNEQFF; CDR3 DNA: TGTGCCAGCAGCGTAGAAAGCGGGACGAACAATGAGCAGTTCTTC
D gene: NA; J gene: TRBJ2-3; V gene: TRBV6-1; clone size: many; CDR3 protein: CASESLSRPADTQYF; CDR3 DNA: TGTGCCAGCGAGTCCCTCTCTCGGCCGGCAGATACGCAGTATTTT
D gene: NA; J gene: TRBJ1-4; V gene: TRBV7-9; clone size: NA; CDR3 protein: CASSFAGTGEKLFF; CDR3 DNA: TGTGCCAGCAGCTTTGCTGGGACTGGGGAAAAACTGTTTTTT
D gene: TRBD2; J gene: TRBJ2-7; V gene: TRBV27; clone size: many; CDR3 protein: CASSLQGGPYEQYF; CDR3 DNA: TGTGCCAGCAGTCTCCAGGGAGGGCCCTACGAGCAGTACTTC
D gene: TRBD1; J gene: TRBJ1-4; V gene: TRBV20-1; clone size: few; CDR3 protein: CSASPPPGQGNEKLFF; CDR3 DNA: TGCAGTGCTAGTCCGCCCCCGGGACAGGGAAACGAAAAACTGTTTTTT
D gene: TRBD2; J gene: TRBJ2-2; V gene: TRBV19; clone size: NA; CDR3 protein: CASSIRTSEGGELFF; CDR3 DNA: TGTGCCAGTAGTATCAGGACTAGCGAGGGCGGGGAGCTGTTTTTT
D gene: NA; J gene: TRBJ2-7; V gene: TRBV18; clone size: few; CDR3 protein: CASSPSEGGHYEQYF; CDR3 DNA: TGTGCCAGCTCACCCTCCGAGGGGGGGCACTACGAGCAGTACTTC
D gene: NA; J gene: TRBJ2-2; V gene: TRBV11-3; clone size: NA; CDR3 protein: CASSFRGNTGELFF; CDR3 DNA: TGTGCCAGCAGCTTTCGGGGAAACACCGGGGAGCTGTTTTTT